The 23 T cell receptor beta chains presented below share a single source sample, sequenced in a study of T cells after posttransplantation cyclophosphamide. Produced via immunoSEQ multiplex PCR; TCRdb's table is partial and in-frame only. Of about 15,000 clones listed, over 60% were seen once; the top ten hold more than 0.95%. The sample was memory CD4+ T cells sorted from PBMCs. These receptors all stem from a man aged 45-60 years.

This chain uses TRBV7-8 with TRBJ1-1, with TRBD1 matching 8 bases. Unmatched junction bases numbered 7, after V lost 2 bases and J lost 5 bases. This CDR3 spans 15 amino acids. CDR1 is SGHVS and CDR2 is FQNEAQ in the germline V gene. The CDR3 nucleotides are TGTGCCAGCAGCTTAAATCAGGGGGCGGGTACTGAAGCTTTCTTT. It specifies CASSLNQGAGTEAFF.

The chain has TRBV5-4 and TRBJ1-1; no clear D. Germline CDR1 and CDR2: SGHNT and YYREEE (reference sequence). Trimming left V 0 bases short and J 1 base short, with 7 bases between. CDR3 length equals 14 residues. The CDR3 protein is CASSLGTQNTEAFF. In DNA form, the CDR3 reads TGTGCCAGCAGCTTGGGAACACAGAACACTGAAGCTTTCTTT.

The chain carries TRBV23-1 and TRBJ1-4; 7 bases match TRBD1. TRBV23-1 carries the ORF label, with uncertain function. This CDR3 is 14 amino acids long. CDR3 nucleotide sequence: TGCGCACCCAGGCCGACAGGGCTGAATGAAAAACTGTTTTTT. Protein product: CAPRPTGLNEKLFF.

V and J are TRBV11-3 and TRBJ2-1; 10 nucleotides agree with TRBD2. This CDR3 comprises 16 residues. V shed 2 bases and J 6 bases; nucleotides not matched to a gene: 7. The germline V gene encodes CDR1 SGHNT and CDR2 YENEEA. The chain's CDR3 is CASSLTSGGAVNEQFF. The CDR3 DNA reads TGTGCCAGCAGCTTAACGAGCGGGGGGGCCGTCAATGAGCAGTTCTTC.

The DNA for the CDR3 is TGCGCCAGCAGCCGGACCCCGGGGGGACAAGAGACCCAGTACTTC. Residues: CASSRTPGGQETQYF. The chain joins TRBV4-1 to TRBJ2-5, with 7 nucleotides matching TRBD2. J was trimmed by 2 bases and V by 4 bases; bases with no gene match: 7. The CDR3 loop spans 15 amino acids. Germline values: CDR1 MGHRA, CDR2 YSYEKL.

The V gene is TRBV27, the J gene TRBJ2-7; D perhaps matches TRBD1 (6 bases). The CDR3 has 13 amino acids. Germline V gene sequence: CDR1 MNHEY, CDR2 SMNVEV (reference sequence). V gave up 4 bases and J gave up 9 bases, with 16 bases separating them. This CDR3 reads CASSSSPGTPQYF. As DNA, the CDR3 is TGTGCCAGCAGTTCCTCTCCGGGGACACCGCAGTACTTC.

The chain recombines TRBV2 with TRBJ1-6; unclear D gene. CDR1 SNHLY and CDR2 FYNNEI come from the germline V gene. V lost 4 bases, J lost 8 bases, and 12 bases lay in between. CDR3 length equals 14 residues. Here the CDR3 reads CASSVEQSDSPLHF. The CDR3 DNA sequence: TGTGCCAGCAGTGTAGAACAGTCGGATTCACCCCTCCACTTT.

This chain joins TRBV28 and TRBJ1-2; 8 positions agree with TRBD1. This CDR3 region has 12 residues. Germline assignment: CDR1 MDHEN and CDR2 SYDVKM. Losses at the gene ends were 8 bases for V and 6 bases for J; bases not matched to a gene: 5. The CDR3 is CASGDRRHGYTF. CDR3 bases: TGTGCCAGCGGGGACAGGAGGCATGGCTACACCTTC.

The gene calls are TRBV6-6 and TRBJ2-1, with D perhaps TRBD2 (5 bases). Germline CDR1 MNHNY, CDR2 SVGAGI (reference sequence). The CDR3 totals 14 residues. V dropped 6 bases and J dropped 0 bases, with 9 bases sitting between them. The DNA for the CDR3 is TGTGCCAGCAGGGTAGGAGGCTCCTACAATGAGCAGTTCTTC. Amino acids: CASRVGGSYNEQFF.

The CDR3 bases are TGTGCCAGCCAAAGACAGGGAGGCTATGGCTACACCTTC. It translates to CASQRQGGYGYTF. The V call is TRBV2, the J call TRBJ1-2; 7 bases map to TRBD1. V shed 8 bases and J 4 bases; nucleotides not matched to a gene: 7. This CDR3 contains 13 residues. Germline V gene lookup returns CDR1 SNHLY and CDR2 FYNNEI.

The chain joins TRBV15 to TRBJ2-1; 9 positions match TRBD2. CDR1 LNHNV and CDR2 YYDKDF come from the germline V gene (reference sequence). The V segment lost 1 base and the J segment 6 bases; nucleotides outside the gene matches: 10. This CDR3 has 17 amino acids. This chain's CDR3 is CATSRVPRLAEANEQFF. In DNA form, the CDR3 reads TGTGCCACCAGCAGAGTTCCCCGACTAGCGGAGGCCAATGAGCAGTTCTTC.

The rearrangement joins TRBV7-9 to TRBJ1-6, with TRBD1 matching 10 bases. Per the germline V gene, CDR1 is SEHNR and CDR2 is FQNEAQ (reference sequence). Trimming took 4 bases from V and 12 from J; bases not matched to a gene: 3. CDR3 length: 13 residues. CDR3 region: CASSSGTGVPLHF. In DNA form, the CDR3 reads TGTGCCAGCAGCTCCGGGACAGGGGTACCCCTCCACTTT.

The chain is built from TRBV5-1 and TRBJ2-7; 9 positions match TRBD1. Germline V gene lookup returns CDR1 SGHRS and CDR2 YFSETQ. Germline trimming cut 6 bases from V and 7 bases from J; bases unmatched to any gene: 14. This CDR3 has 15 amino acids. In nucleotides, the CDR3 is TGCGCCAGCACCCCACCGGGACAGGGAGTGGGGGAGCAGTACTTC. Amino acid sequence: CASTPPGQGVGEQYF.

The V call is TRBV15, the J call TRBJ1-2; perhaps TRBD1 as D (6 bases). The V and J ends lost 1 base and 7 bases respectively, with 16 bases between them. The CDR3 is 15 amino acids. Germline V gene data show CDR1 as LNHNV and CDR2 as YYDKDF (reference sequence). The CDR3: CATSRGPSRGSGYTF. CDR3 in DNA: TGTGCCACCAGCAGAGGCCCGTCCAGGGGATCTGGCTACACCTTC.

The rearrangement uses TRBV6-6 and TRBJ1-5, with TRBD1 as a possible D gene (6 bases). The length of the CDR3 is 15 residues. Trimming stripped 2 bases from V and 5 bases from J, with 13 bases between. Germline V CDR1 and CDR2: MNHNY, SVGAGI (reference sequence). CDR3 DNA: TGTGCCAGCAGTTACCTGAGGGAGGGGGATCAGCCCCAGCATTTT. Translated, it gives CASSYLREGDQPQHF.

This clone turned up a few times. This chain uses TRBV9 with TRBJ1-3; a possible D gene is TRBD1 (5 bases). V lost 0 bases, J lost 0 bases, and 16 bases lay in between. The CDR3 spans 18 residues. Germline lookup yields CDR1 SGDLS and CDR2 YYNGEE. CDR3 nucleotide sequence: TGTGCCAGCAGCGTAGGGGGCGACGGATCTTACTCTGGAAACACCATATATTTT. Translated: CASSVGGDGSYSGNTIYF.

This clone was seen once. The V and J genes are TRBV2 and TRBJ2-7; 11 bases align to TRBD2. The CDR3 totals 14 residues. Germline V gene lookup returns CDR1 SNHLY and CDR2 FYNNEI. The trim removed 6 bases at V and 3 bases at J, leaving 4 bases unmatched. CDR3 sequence reads: CASRQTSGGYEQYF. CDR3 DNA sequence: TGTGCCAGCAGGCAAACTAGCGGGGGCTACGAGCAGTACTTC.

This clone was recorded only once. CDR3 in amino acids: CASSSGYRDRQFF. CDR3 bases: TGTGCCAGCAGCTCTGGATACCGGGACAGGCAGTTCTTC. The chain uses TRBV7-2 and TRBJ2-1; 7 bases agree with TRBD1. The length of the CDR3 is 13 residues. The trim removed 4 bases at V and 12 bases at J, leaving 9 bases unmatched. The germline V gene encodes CDR1 SGHTA and CDR2 FQGNSA.

The chain links TRBV5-1 to TRBJ2-3; D unresolved. The CDR3 totals 14 residues. The V and J ends lost 1 base and 1 base respectively, with 7 bases between them. Germline V CDR1 and CDR2: SGHRS, YFSETQ. The DNA for the CDR3 is TGCGCCAGCAGCTTGACAGTCGGCACAGATACGCAGTATTTT. Protein: CASSLTVGTDTQYF. Supplemented by reference TRBV5-1 and TRBJ2-3, the full variable domain reads KAGVTQTPRYLIKTRGQQVTLSCSPISGHRSVSWYQQTPGQGLQFLFEYFSETQRNKGNFPGRFSGRQFSNSRSEMNVSTLELGDSALYLCASSLTVGTDTQYFGPGTRLTVL.

This clone was seen a handful of times. The rearrangement joins TRBV7-3 to TRBJ2-5; tentative D call: TRBD1 (6 bases). Deletions cut 2 bases from V and 4 bases from J, with 17 bases between. CDR1 SGHTA and CDR2 FQGTGA come from the germline V gene. This CDR3 is built from 16 residues. The CDR3: CASSLALQGSGETQYF. Written as DNA, the CDR3 is TGTGCCAGCAGCTTAGCCCTACAGGGCTCAGGAGAGACCCAGTACTTC.

The CDR3 region has the DNA TGCAGGGCGAGAGGGACTCGTGCGTTCTTC. This sequence encodes CRARGTRAFF. The chain links TRBV20-1 to TRBJ2-1, with D maybe TRBD2 (6 bases). CDR1 DFQATT and CDR2 SNEGSKA come from the germline V gene (reference sequence). This CDR3 contains 10 residues.

The chain employs TRBV15 and TRBJ2-5; tentatively, D is TRBD2 (6 bases). The CDR3 runs to 17 residues. The V gene lost 5 bases and the J gene lost 3 bases, with 22 bases spanning the gap. Looked up from germline, CDR1 is LNHNV and CDR2 is YYDKDF (reference sequence). CDR3 sequence: CATSRGIRGGEKETQYF. In DNA, the CDR3 is TGTGCCACCAGCCGTGGGATCCGGGGAGGAGAAAAAGAGACCCAGTACTTC.

The chain combines TRBV4-2 with TRBJ1-4; 7 bases are shared with TRBD1. V shed 0 bases and J 6 bases; nucleotides not matched to a gene: 10. Germline V lookup: CDR1 LGHNA, CDR2 YNFKEQ. The CDR3 has 17 residues. The CDR3 protein is CASSQETQGEQDEKLFF. Written as DNA, the CDR3 is TGTGCCAGCAGCCAAGAGACCCAGGGGGAGCAGGATGAAAAACTGTTTTTT.